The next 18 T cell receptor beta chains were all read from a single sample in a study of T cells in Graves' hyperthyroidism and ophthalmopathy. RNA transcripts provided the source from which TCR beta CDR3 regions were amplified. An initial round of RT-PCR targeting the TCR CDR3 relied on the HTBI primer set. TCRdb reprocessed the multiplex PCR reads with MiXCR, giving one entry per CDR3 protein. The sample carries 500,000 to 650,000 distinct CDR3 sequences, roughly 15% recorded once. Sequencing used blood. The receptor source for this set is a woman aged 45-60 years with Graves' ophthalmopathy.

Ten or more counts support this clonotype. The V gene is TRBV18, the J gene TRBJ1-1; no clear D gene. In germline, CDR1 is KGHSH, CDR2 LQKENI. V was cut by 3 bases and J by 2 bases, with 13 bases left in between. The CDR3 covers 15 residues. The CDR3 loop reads CASSPLPTENTEAFF. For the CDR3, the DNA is TGTGCCAGCTCACCCCTCCCGACGGAAAACACTGAAGCTTTCTTT.

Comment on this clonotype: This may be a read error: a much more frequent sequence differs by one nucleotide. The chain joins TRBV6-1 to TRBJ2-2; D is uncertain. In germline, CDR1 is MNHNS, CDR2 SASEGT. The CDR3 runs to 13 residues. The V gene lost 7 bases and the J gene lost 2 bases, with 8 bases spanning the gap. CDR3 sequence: CASNVGNTGELFF. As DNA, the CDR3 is TGTGCCAGCAATGTGGGAAACACCGGGGAGCTGTTTTTT.

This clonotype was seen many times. DNA of the CDR3: TGCAGCGTTGGTCAACTTGAAGAGACCCAGTACTTC. Translation: CSVGQLEETQYF. This chain joins TRBV29-1 and TRBJ2-5; D call uncertain. The CDR3 contains 12 residues. V gave up 4 bases and J gave up 3 bases, with 9 bases separating them. Germline CDR1 SQVTM, CDR2 ANQGSEA.

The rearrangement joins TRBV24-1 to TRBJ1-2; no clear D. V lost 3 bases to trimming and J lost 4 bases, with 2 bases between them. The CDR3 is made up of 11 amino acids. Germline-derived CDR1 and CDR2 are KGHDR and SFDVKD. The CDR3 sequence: CATSDTYGYTF. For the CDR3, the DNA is TGTGCCACCAGTGATACCTATGGCTACACCTTC.

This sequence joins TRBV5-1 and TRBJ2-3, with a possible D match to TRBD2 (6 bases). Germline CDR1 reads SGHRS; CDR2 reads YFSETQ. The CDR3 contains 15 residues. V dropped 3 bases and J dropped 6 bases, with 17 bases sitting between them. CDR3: CASSYTGVVSDTQYF. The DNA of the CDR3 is TGCGCCAGCAGCTATACGGGAGTAGTATCGGATACGCAGTATTTT.

The CDR3 sequence is CAWKPSGRSSYNEQFF. CDR3 DNA: TGTGCCTGGAAACCTTCAGGCAGGTCTTCCTACAATGAGCAGTTCTTC. V usage is TRBV30 and J usage is TRBJ2-1, with D unresolved. Germline loops: CDR1 GTSNPN, CDR2 SVGIG (reference sequence). Trimming cost V 4 bases and J 1 base, with 17 bases left between them. There are 16 residues in the CDR3.

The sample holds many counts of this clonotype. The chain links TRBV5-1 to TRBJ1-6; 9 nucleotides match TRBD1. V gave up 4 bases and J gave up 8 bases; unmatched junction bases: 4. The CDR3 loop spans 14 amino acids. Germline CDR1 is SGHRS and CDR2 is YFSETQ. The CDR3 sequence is CASSRTGDDSPLHF. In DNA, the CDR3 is TGCGCCAGCAGCCGGACAGGGGACGATTCACCCCTCCACTTT.

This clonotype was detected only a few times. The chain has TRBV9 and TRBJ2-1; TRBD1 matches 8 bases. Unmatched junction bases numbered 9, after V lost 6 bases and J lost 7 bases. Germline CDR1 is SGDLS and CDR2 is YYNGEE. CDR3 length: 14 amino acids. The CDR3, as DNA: TGTGCCAGCACCAGAGGGGACAGGCCAAATGAGCAGTTCTTC. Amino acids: CASTRGDRPNEQFF.

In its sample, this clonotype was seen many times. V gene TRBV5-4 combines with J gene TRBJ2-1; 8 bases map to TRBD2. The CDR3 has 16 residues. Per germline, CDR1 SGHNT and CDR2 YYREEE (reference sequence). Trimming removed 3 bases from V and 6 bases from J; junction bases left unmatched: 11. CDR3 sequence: CASSSPASGPPNEQFF. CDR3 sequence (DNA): TGTGCCAGCAGCTCGCCAGCTAGCGGGCCCCCCAATGAGCAGTTCTTC.

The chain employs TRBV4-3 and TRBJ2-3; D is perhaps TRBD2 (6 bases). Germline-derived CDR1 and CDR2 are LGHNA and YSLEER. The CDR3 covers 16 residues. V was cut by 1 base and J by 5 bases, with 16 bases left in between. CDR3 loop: CASSQGTNGRLDTQYF. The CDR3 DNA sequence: TGCGCCAGCAGCCAAGGGACGAACGGGAGATTAGATACGCAGTATTTT.

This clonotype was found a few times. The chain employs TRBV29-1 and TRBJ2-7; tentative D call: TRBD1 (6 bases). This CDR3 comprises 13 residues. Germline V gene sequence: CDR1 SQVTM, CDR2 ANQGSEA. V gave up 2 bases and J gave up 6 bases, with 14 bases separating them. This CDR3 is CSVEHRVRGEQYF. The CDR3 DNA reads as TGCAGCGTTGAACACAGGGTTCGGGGCGAGCAGTACTTC.

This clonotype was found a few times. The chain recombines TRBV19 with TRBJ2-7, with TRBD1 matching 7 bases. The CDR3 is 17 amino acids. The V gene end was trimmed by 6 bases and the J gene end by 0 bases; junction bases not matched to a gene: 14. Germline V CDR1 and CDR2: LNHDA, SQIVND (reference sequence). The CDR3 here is CASSIPPRQGVSYEQYF. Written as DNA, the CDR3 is TGTGCCAGTAGCATCCCCCCGAGGCAGGGGGTCTCCTACGAGCAGTACTTC.

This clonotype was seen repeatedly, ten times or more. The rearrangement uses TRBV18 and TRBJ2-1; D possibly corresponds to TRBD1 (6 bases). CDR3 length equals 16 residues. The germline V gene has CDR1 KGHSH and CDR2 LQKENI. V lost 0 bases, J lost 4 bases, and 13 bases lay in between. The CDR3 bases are TGTGCCAGCTCACCACCGGGGACAAATCTATACAATGAGCAGTTCTTC. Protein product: CASSPPGTNLYNEQFF.

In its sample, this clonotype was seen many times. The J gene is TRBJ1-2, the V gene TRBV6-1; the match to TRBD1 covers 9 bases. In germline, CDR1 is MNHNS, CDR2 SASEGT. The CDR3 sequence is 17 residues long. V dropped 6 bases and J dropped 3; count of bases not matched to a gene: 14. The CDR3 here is CASSQNPLQGADYGYTF. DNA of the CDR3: TGTGCCAGCAGCCAAAACCCTTTACAGGGGGCGGACTATGGCTACACCTTC.

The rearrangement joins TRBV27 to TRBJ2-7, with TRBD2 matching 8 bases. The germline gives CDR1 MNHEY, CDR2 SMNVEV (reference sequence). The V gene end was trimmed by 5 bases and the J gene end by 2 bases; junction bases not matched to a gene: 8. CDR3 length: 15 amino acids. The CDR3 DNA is TGTGCCAGCAGTCCGCTAGCGGGCTATGCCTACGAGCAGTACTTC. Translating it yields CASSPLAGYAYEQYF.

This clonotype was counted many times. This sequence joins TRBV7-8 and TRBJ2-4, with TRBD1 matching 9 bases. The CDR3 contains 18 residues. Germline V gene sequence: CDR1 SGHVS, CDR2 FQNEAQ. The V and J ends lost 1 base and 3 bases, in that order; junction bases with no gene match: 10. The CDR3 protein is CASSLEAPGQGSKNIQYF. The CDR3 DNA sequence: TGTGCCAGCAGCTTAGAGGCCCCAGGACAGGGGAGCAAAAACATTCAGTACTTC. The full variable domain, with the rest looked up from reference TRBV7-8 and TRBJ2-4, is GAGVSQSPRYKVAKRGQDVALRCDPISGHVSLFWYQQALGQGPEFLTYFQNEAQLDKSGLPSDRFFAERPEGSVSTLKIQRTQQEDSAVYLCASSLEAPGQGSKNIQYFGAGTRLSVL.

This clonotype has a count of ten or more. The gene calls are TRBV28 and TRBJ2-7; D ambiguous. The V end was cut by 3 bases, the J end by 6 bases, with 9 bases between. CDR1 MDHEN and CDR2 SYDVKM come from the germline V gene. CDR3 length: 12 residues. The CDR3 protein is CASSFHRLEQYF. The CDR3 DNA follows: TGTGCCAGCAGTTTCCACCGCCTCGAGCAGTACTTC.

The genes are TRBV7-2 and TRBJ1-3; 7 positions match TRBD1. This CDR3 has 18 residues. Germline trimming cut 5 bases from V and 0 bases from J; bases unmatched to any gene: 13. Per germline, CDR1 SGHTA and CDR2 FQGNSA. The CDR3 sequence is CASSPRRWTGSSGNTIYF. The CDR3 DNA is TGTGCCAGCAGCCCCAGGCGCTGGACAGGAAGCTCTGGAAACACCATATATTTT.